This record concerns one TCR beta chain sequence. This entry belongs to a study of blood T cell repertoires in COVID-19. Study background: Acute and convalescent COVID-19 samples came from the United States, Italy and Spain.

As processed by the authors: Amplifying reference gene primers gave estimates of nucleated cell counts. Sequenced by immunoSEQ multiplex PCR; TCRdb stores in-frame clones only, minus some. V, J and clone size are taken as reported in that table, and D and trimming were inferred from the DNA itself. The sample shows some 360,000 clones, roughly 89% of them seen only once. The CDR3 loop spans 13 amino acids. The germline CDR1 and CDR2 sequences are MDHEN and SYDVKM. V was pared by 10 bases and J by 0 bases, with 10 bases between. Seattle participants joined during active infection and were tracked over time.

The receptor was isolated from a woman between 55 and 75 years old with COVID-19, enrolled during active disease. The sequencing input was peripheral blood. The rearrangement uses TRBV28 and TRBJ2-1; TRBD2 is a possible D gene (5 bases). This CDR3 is CATDRGSYNEQFF. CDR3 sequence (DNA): TGTGCCACCGACCGGGGCTCCTACAATGAGCAGTTCTTC. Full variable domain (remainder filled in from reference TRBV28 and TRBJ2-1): DVKVTQSSRYLVKRTGEKVFLECVQDMDHENMFWYRQDPGLGLRLIYFSYDVKMKEKGDIPEGYSVSREKKERFSLILESASTNQTSMYLCATDRGSYNEQFFGPGTRLTVL.